The T cell receptor (beta chain) described here comes from a study of shared clonotypes between healthy human individuals. Study-level results: Investigators expected sequencing depth to affect clonotype sharing among donors. Inspection by rarefaction showed sorted-subset sequencing to be incomplete despite large depth.

Each sample came from a Caucasian adult donor living in Nashville, Tennessee. The study separated CD4+ cells into CD45RA+ naive and CD45RA-negative memory subsets. On this clone: Its antigen is as yet unknown.

The ends lost 7 bases at V and 4 bases at J; junction bases unmatched: 11. Germline CDR1 is ENHRY and CDR2 is SYGVKD. This CDR3 contains 16 residues. The protocol was immunoSEQ multiplex PCR, while the TCRdb copy is restricted to in-frame clones and leaves out a portion. The sample carries 2.3 million or so clones, about 92% recorded once. Material: naive CD4+ T cells from PBMCs. Subset: CD45RA+ positively selected. This chain joins TRBV10-3 and TRBJ2-3; TRBD2 aligns across 10 bases. The sequence came from a man younger than 35 in good health. Some clones in this sample may be carry-over from other donors' samples. The CDR3 region is CAIKGKLAGGADTQYF. The DNA for the CDR3 is TGTGCCATCAAGGGCAAGTTAGCGGGAGGTGCAGATACGCAGTATTTT.